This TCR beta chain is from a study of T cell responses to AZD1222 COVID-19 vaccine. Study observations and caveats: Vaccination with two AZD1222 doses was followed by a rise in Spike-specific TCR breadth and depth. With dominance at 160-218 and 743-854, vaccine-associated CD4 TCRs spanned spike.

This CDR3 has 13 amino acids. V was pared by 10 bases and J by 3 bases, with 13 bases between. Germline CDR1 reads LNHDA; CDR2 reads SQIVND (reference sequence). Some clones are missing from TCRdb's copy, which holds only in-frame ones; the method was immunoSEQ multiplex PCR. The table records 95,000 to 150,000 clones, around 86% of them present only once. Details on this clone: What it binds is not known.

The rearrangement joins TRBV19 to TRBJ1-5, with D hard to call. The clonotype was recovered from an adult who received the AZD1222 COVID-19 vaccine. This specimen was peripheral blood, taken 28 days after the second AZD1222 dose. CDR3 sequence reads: CATADGYNQPQHF. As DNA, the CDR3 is TGTGCCACCGCGGACGGATACAATCAGCCCCAGCATTTT.